Listed here are 5 T cell receptor beta chains from one sample, sequenced in a study of PD-L1 blockade in urothelial cancer. Only in-frame clones appear in the TCRdb table, and some are missing; sequencing was by immunoSEQ multiplex PCR. The sample lists 35,000 to 50,000 clones, approximately 77% seen once, with approximately 2.9% in the top ten. The source was PBMCs, collected around atezolizumab (anti-PD-L1) treatment. These receptors were taken from a man aged 70-80 years with urothelial cancer.

The chain links TRBV5-1 to TRBJ2-7; TRBD1 agrees at 8 bases. The ends lost 1 base at V and 4 bases at J; junction bases unmatched: 16. There are 18 residues in the CDR3. Germline loops: CDR1 SGHRS, CDR2 YFSETQ. For the CDR3, the DNA is TGCGCCAGCAGCTTGTCTCTGGGATCGGGACAGGTCTTTTACGAGCAGTACTTC. It specifies CASSLSLGSGQVFYEQYF.

This chain links TRBV5-1 with TRBJ1-5, with unresolved D. CDR1 is SGHRS, CDR2 YFSETQ, per germline. CDR3 size: 15 residues. The ends were cut back, 4 bases at V and 6 bases at J, with 17 bases in the middle. This CDR3 reads CASSRSGLRGQPQHF. In DNA, the CDR3 is TGCGCCAGCAGCAGGAGTGGCCTACGGGGTCAGCCCCAGCATTTT.

J is TRBJ2-1 and V is TRBV6-1; 8 nucleotides line up with TRBD2. The CDR3 runs to 20 residues. The V gene's germline CDR1 is MNHNS and CDR2 SASEGT. The V gene end was trimmed by 2 bases and the J gene end by 2 bases; junction bases not matched to a gene: 17. For the CDR3, the DNA is TGTGCCAGCAGTGAAATCGACATTACATGGGCGGGACTAGCCTACAATGAGCAGTTCTTC. Its translation is CASSEIDITWAGLAYNEQFF.

This clone occurred once. The V gene is TRBV10-2, the J gene TRBJ1-1; D is possibly TRBD1 (6 bases). Germline-derived CDR1 and CDR2 are WSHSY and SAAADI. The CDR3 is 13 amino acids. V was trimmed by 9 bases and J by 0 bases, leaving 11 bases between them. The CDR3 is CASTGTLNTEAFF. DNA of the CDR3: TGCGCCAGTACCGGGACATTGAACACTGAAGCTTTCTTT.

The J gene is TRBJ2-5, the V gene TRBV6-6, with 13 bases fitting TRBD2. Germline lookup yields CDR1 MNHNY and CDR2 SVGAGI (reference sequence). The CDR3 totals 16 residues. The V gene end was trimmed by 4 bases and the J gene end by 5 bases; junction bases not matched to a gene: 7. The chain's CDR3 is CASSSRLAGGRETQYF. The CDR3 nucleotides read TGTGCCAGCAGTTCCCGACTAGCGGGAGGACGGGAGACCCAGTACTTC.